This TCR beta chain was profiled in a study of T-cell memory formation after mild COVID-19. Study-level findings and limits: Nothing showed for sure that second-wave clones peaking on day 37 were SARS-CoV-2 specific. Contracting CD4+ clones were located mainly in CM and EM, and CD8+ clones in EMRA.

TCRdb reprocessed the 5' RACE reads with MiXCR, giving one entry per CDR3 protein. The sample yields around 80,000 distinct CDR3 sequences, approximately 15% seen once. In the case of this clonotype: Its antigen is as yet unknown.

Looked up from germline, CDR1 is MNHEY and CDR2 is SVGAGI. The CDR3 sequence is 14 residues long. The trim removed 3 bases at V and 2 bases at J, leaving 1 base unmatched. The TCR originated in an adult woman who had mild COVID-19 (a few samples of this study predate the infection). Cell type and time point are not known. The chain recombines TRBV6-5 with TRBJ1-2; 9 bases align to TRBD1. Sequences were obtained from PBMCs or a T cell subset sorted from them (not recorded which). The CDR3 DNA sequence: TGTGCCAGCAGTTATGGGACAGGGAACTATGGCTACACCTTC. Its translation is CASSYGTGNYGYTF.